The 10 T cell receptor beta chains below come from one sample, sequenced in a study of post-analysis software for immune sequencing data. Findings of the study overall: Included in a set of several TRBV segments more frequent in patients than controls were TRBV5-6, TRBV5-1 and TRBV20-1.

Unique-molecular-identifier-tagged TCR beta cDNA libraries were used. TCRdb re-called the PCR reads with MiXCR, one entry per CDR3 protein. The sample has about half a million distinct CDR3 sequences, around 31% seen once. These receptors have no identified antigens. Material for sequencing was blood. These receptors all stem from a girl under 18 with multiple sclerosis.

The gene calls are TRBV11-3 and TRBJ2-3, with 9 nucleotides matching TRBD2. V was clipped by 1 base and J by 11 bases; unmatched bases: 19. The germline CDR1 and CDR2 sequences are SGHNT and YENEEA. This CDR3 comprises 18 residues. The DNA for the CDR3 is TGTGCCAGCAGCTTAGGTCCCCCCGCGGTAGCGGGGGATGATGGGCAGTATTTT. Protein: CASSLGPPAVAGDDGQYF.

The chain recombines TRBV2 with TRBJ2-3; maybe TRBD1 (6 bases). This CDR3 is built from 14 residues. With 6 bases removed from V and 4 bases from J, the gap between germline ends came to 14 bases. CDR1 SNHLY and CDR2 FYNNEI come from the germline V gene. The CDR3 here is CASRVGQPSDTQYF. The CDR3 DNA follows: TGTGCCAGCAGAGTCGGACAGCCATCAGATACGCAGTATTTT. The entire variable domain, with the rest obtained from reference TRBV2 and TRBJ2-3, is as follows: EPEVTQTPSHQVTQMGQEVILRCVPISNHLYFYWYRQILGQKVEFLVSFYNNEISEKSEIFDDQFSVERPDGSNFTLKIRSTKLEDSAMYFCASRVGQPSDTQYFGPGTRLTVL.

V usage is TRBV7-9 and J usage is TRBJ1-6, with D hard to call. Trimming removed 4 bases from V and 7 bases from J, with 11 bases in between. Germline V gives CDR1 SEHNR, CDR2 FQNEAQ (reference sequence). There are 14 residues in the CDR3. The CDR3 bases are TGTGCCAGCAGCTCCGGGCCGAGGAATTCACCCCTCCACTTT. Its protein is CASSSGPRNSPLHF.

This clonotype came up a few times. The chain carries TRBV10-3 and TRBJ1-1; D is possibly TRBD1 (6 bases). The length of the CDR3 is 14 residues. Trimming took off 8 bases at V and 0 bases at J, with 13 bases between the two ends. In germline, CDR1 is ENHRY, CDR2 SYGVKD. The CDR3 reads CAIQDRSLNTEAFF. DNA for the CDR3: TGTGCCATCCAAGACAGGTCTTTGAACACTGAAGCTTTCTTT.

This clonotype showed up many times. This sequence joins TRBV4-2 and TRBJ2-7, with D uncertain. This CDR3 has 14 amino acids. Trimming took off 1 base at V and 0 bases at J, with 7 bases between the two ends. Germline V CDR1 and CDR2: LGHNA, YNFKEQ. The DNA for the CDR3 is TGTGCCAGCAGCCAAGGGCAGAGCTCCTACGAGCAGTACTTC. This encodes CASSQGQSSYEQYF.

The chain combines TRBV3-1 with TRBJ2-3; D possibly corresponds to TRBD1 (5 bases). Trimming removed 7 bases at V and 8 bases at J, with 13 bases between. The CDR3 has 12 residues. Germline lookup yields CDR1 LGHDT and CDR2 YNNKEL (reference sequence). Here the CDR3 reads CASTNTRGTQYF. The DNA of the CDR3 is TGTGCCAGCACCAATACAAGGGGTACGCAGTATTTT.

The V call is TRBV10-3, the J call TRBJ2-7; D unresolved. V shed 0 bases and J shed 0 bases, with 27 bases lying between them. Germline V CDR1 and CDR2: ENHRY, SYGVKD. CDR3 length equals 21 residues. CDR3 DNA sequence: TGTGCCATCAGTGAGTCGATGGTGGCTAACCGGGCCCAATTCTTCTCCTACGAGCAGTACTTC. Translation gives CAISESMVANRAQFFSYEQYF.

The sample holds many counts of this clonotype. The V and J genes are TRBV29-1 and TRBJ1-2; no reliable D call. There are 10 residues in the CDR3. V was trimmed by 6 bases and J by 6 bases, leaving 8 bases between them. Germline CDR1 SQVTM, CDR2 ANQGSEA. For the CDR3, the DNA is TGCAGCGTCTGGGCAGATGGCTACACCTTC. It specifies CSVWADGYTF.

This chain links TRBV25-1 with TRBJ2-5; 10 nucleotides agree with TRBD2. V shed 6 bases and J 4 bases; nucleotides not matched to a gene: 14. Germline V gene sequence: CDR1 MGHDK, CDR2 SYGVNS. This CDR3 spans 17 amino acids. The CDR3 region is CASSPTPVAGGGETQYF. For the CDR3, the DNA is TGTGCCAGCAGCCCCACCCCGGTAGCGGGGGGTGGAGAGACCCAGTACTTC.

The V gene is TRBV18, the J gene TRBJ2-5, with D unclear. From germline, CDR1 is KGHSH and CDR2 LQKENI. The CDR3 consists of 14 residues. The ends were cut back, 8 bases at V and 1 base at J, with 14 bases in the middle. CDR3 DNA sequence: TGTGCCAGCCCCCCCCGGCGACCCCAAGAGACCCAGTACTTC. Protein sequence: CASPPRRPQETQYF. Based on the CDR3 plus reference TRBV18 and TRBJ2-5, the full variable domain is NAGVMQNPRHLVRRRGQEARLRCSPMKGHSHVYWYRQLPEEGLKFMVYLQKENIIDESGMPKERFSAEFPKEGPSILRIQQVVRGDSAAYFCASPPRRPQETQYFGPGTRLLVL.